This paragraph reports one TCR beta chain. The V gene lost 5 bases and the J gene lost 9 bases, with 14 bases spanning the gap. The germline CDR1 and CDR2 sequences are MDHEN and SYDVKM. The CDR3 is 14 residues long. This sample stems from a study of blood T cells in healthy people across ages. The second PCR ran roughly 7 to 11 cycles with a sample-barcoded 5' primer and J-beta primers. TCRdb re-derived calls from the 5' RACE reads in MiXCR, one entry per CDR3 protein. The data show 910,000 or so distinct CDR3 sequences, with approximately 50% seen just once and 20% to 25% held by the top ten. The sequenced material came from blood. V and J are TRBV28 and TRBJ1-6; possible D gene TRBD1, 5 bases. The origin of this receptor is a woman in her sixties or seventies in good health. In DNA, the CDR3 is TGTGCCAGCAGTCCCCAGGGTAGTTTTTCACCCCTCCACTTT. It translates to CASSPQGSFSPLHF.